Sequencing of this T cell receptor (beta chain) was carried out in a study of cytomegalovirus exposure and HLA in healthy donors. General study results and limits: In a later analysis, across HLA loci, associated TCR counts were highest for DRB1, lowest for HLA-C.

Primers for the PCR totalled 60 Vbeta and 13 Jbeta. TCRdb's table, derived via immunoSEQ multiplex PCR, lists solely in-frame clones and lacks some. The sample carries some 56,000 clones, about 80% recorded once. Germline CDR1 is SNHLY and CDR2 is FYNNEI. The length of the CDR3 is 15 residues. V was clipped by 5 bases and J by 1 base; unmatched bases: 3. This donor's record omits CMV serostatus. Worth noting for this clone: Its cognate antigen is unknown.

This TCR was sampled from a human donor in good health. This rearrangement joins TRBV2 to TRBJ2-5; TRBD1 agrees at 11 bases. The specimen was PBMCs. The DNA of the CDR3 is TGTGCCAGCAGTTCGGACAGGGGGCGCCAAGAGACCCAGTACTTC. Its translation: CASSSDRGRQETQYF.